This record concerns one TCR beta chain sequence. Participants were aged roughly 18 to 90 years, lived in 20 to 30 US areas, and enrolled virtually. V dropped 6 bases and J dropped 2; count of bases not matched to a gene: 6. In germline, CDR1 is MNHEY, CDR2 SMNVEV (reference sequence). CDR3 size: 15 residues. The table came from immunoSEQ multiplex PCR; TCRdb's copy has only in-frame clones and leaves some out. The profile covers about 250,000 clones, with 85% to 90% appearing a single time and roughly 15% taken by the ten largest. This specimen comes from a study of blood T cell repertoires in COVID-19.

The V and J genes are TRBV27 and TRBJ2-7; 11 bases are shared with TRBD1. Sequencing was carried out using PBMCs or T cells enriched from blood (not recorded which). The receptor was derived from a man between 18 and 35 years old who had recovered from COVID-19. The CDR3 is CASSSPGQGAYEQYF. For the CDR3, the DNA is TGTGCCAGCAGCTCACCGGGACAGGGGGCCTACGAGCAGTACTTC.